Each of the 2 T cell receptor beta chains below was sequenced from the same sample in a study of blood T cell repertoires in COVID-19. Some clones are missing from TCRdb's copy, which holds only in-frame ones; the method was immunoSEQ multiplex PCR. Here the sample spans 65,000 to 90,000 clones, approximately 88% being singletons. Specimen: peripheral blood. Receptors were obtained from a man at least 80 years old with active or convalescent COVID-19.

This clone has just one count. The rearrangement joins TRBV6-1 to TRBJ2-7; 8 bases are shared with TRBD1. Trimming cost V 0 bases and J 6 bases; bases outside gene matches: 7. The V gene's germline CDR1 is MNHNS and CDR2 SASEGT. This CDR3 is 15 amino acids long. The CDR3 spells CASSEAQGATGEQYF. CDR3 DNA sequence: TGTGCCAGCAGTGAAGCCCAGGGGGCAACGGGCGAGCAGTACTTC.

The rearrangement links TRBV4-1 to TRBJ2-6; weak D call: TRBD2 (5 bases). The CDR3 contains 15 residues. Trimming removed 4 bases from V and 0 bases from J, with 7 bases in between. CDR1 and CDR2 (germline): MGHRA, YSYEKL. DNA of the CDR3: TGCGCCAGCAGCCGCGGGCTCTCTGGGGCCAACGTCCTGACTTTC. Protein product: CASSRGLSGANVLTF.